This passage covers 23 T cell receptor beta chains from one sample sequenced in a study of cytomegalovirus exposure and HLA in healthy donors. The PCR employed 60 Vbeta primers together with 13 Jbeta primers. Assay: immunoSEQ multiplex PCR; the TCRdb copy retains only in-frame clones and omits some. The table includes about 120,000 clones, about three fifths detected once. Sequences were obtained from PBMCs. The source is a man aged 35-49 years in good health and CMV-seropositive.

This clone was seen more than once but under ten times. V is TRBV6-1 and J is TRBJ1-2; 9 positions agree with TRBD1. Germline V gene lookup returns CDR1 MNHNS and CDR2 SASEGT. The CDR3 runs 16 residues. V dropped 4 bases and J dropped 3; count of bases not matched to a gene: 9. CDR3 amino acids: CASSGALTGGDYGYTF. CDR3 bases: TGTGCCAGCAGTGGGGCTTTGACAGGGGGTGACTATGGCTACACCTTC.

The chain couples TRBV7-3 to TRBJ1-1, with D hard to call. The germline V and J ends were trimmed by 5 bases and 1 base, with 8 bases remaining between them. The CDR3 runs to 13 residues. Germline V gene data show CDR1 as SGHTA and CDR2 as FQGTGA. Here the CDR3 reads CASSARRNTEAFF. The CDR3 bases are TGTGCCAGCAGCGCACGGAGGAACACTGAAGCTTTCTTT.

The chain couples TRBV5-1 to TRBJ2-1; D gene ambiguous. Germline CDR1 and CDR2: SGHRS and YFSETQ. The CDR3 totals 9 residues. CDR3 in DNA: TGCGCAACAGCAGGCGAGCAGTTCTTC. Translation: CATAGEQFF.

The chain has TRBV18 and TRBJ2-7, with 7 bases aligning to TRBD1. Germline V gene data show CDR1 as KGHSH and CDR2 as LQKENI. This CDR3 has 14 amino acids. Trimming cost V 6 bases and J 4 bases; bases outside gene matches: 9. In nucleotides, the CDR3 is TGTGCCAGCTCTGCCGGGACAGATACTTACGAGCAGTACTTC. This encodes CASSAGTDTYEQYF. Variable domain in full (rest from reference TRBV18 and TRBJ2-7): NAGVMQNPRHLVRRRGQEARLRCSPMKGHSHVYWYRQLPEEGLKFMVYLQKENIIDESGMPKERFSAEFPKEGPSILRIQQVVRGDSAAYFCASSAGTDTYEQYFGPGTRLTVT.

The chain uses TRBV6-1 and TRBJ2-7, with 8 bases identical to TRBD1. V lost 10 bases to trimming and J lost 4 bases; unmatched junction nucleotides: 12. From germline, CDR1 is MNHNS and CDR2 SASEGT. The CDR3 is 14 residues long. The CDR3 region is CATLYWTGTYEQYF. The CDR3 DNA reads TGTGCCACCCTCTACTGGACAGGGACTTACGAGCAGTACTTC.

The rearrangement links TRBV9 to TRBJ2-2; unclear D gene. V lost 4 bases, J lost 5 bases, and 12 bases lay in between. This CDR3 has 14 residues. Germline CDR1 and CDR2: SGDLS and YYNGEE. CDR3 nucleotide sequence: TGTGCCAGCAGCCCTGTAGTTGAGACCGGGGAGCTGTTTTTT. Translated: CASSPVVETGELFF.

This clone was seen more than once but under ten times. The chain links TRBV29-1 to TRBJ1-5, with 7 bases identical to TRBD1. The length of the CDR3 is 15 residues. Germline CDR1 SQVTM, CDR2 ANQGSEA. Germline trimming cut 4 bases from V and 2 bases from J; bases unmatched to any gene: 8. CDR3 protein: CSVGADRDGNQPQHF. CDR3 nucleotides: TGCAGCGTTGGGGCTGACAGGGATGGCAATCAGCCCCAGCATTTT.

The chain carries TRBV19 and TRBJ2-7; 7 nucleotides align to TRBD1. J was trimmed by 7 bases and V by 3 bases; bases with no gene match: 6. The CDR3 runs to 13 residues. The germline CDR1 and CDR2 sequences are LNHDA and SQIVND (reference sequence). CDR3 DNA sequence: TGTGCCAGTAGTATCGACAGGGTCGGGGAGCAGTACTTC. Encoded protein: CASSIDRVGEQYF.

The V gene is TRBV19, the J gene TRBJ2-3; TRBD2 is a possible D gene (5 bases). The CDR3 has 15 residues. Trimming took off 3 bases at V and 3 bases at J, with 13 bases between the two ends. CDR1 LNHDA and CDR2 SQIVND come from the germline V gene (reference sequence). The CDR3 DNA reads as TGTGCCAGTAGTATGGGCCCATCGGGAACAGATACGCAGTATTTT. Its translation: CASSMGPSGTDTQYF.

This chain connects TRBV19 to TRBJ1-2; the match to TRBD1 covers 9 bases. CDR3 size: 12 residues. V lost 6 bases and J lost 7; bases outside the gene matches: 3. The germline CDR1 and CDR2 sequences are LNHDA and SQIVND (reference sequence). The CDR3 reads CASSRTGAGYTF. The CDR3 region has the DNA TGTGCCAGTAGCCGGACAGGGGCTGGCTACACCTTC.

The J gene is TRBJ2-1, the V gene TRBV9; 8 nucleotides match TRBD2. Germline V gene sequence: CDR1 SGDLS, CDR2 YYNGEE. The J segment lost 5 bases and the V segment lost 7 bases, leaving 11 bases of the junction unmatched. This CDR3 is 15 amino acids long. The CDR3 spells CASSLSGTHNNEQFF. CDR3 bases: TGTGCCAGCTCCCTTAGCGGGACTCATAACAATGAGCAGTTCTTC.

The chain couples TRBV5-6 to TRBJ2-2; D perhaps matches TRBD2 (6 bases). CDR1 SGHDT and CDR2 YYEEEE come from the germline V gene. The CDR3 is made up of 15 amino acids. Trimming cost V 4 bases and J 5 bases, with 15 bases left between them. The CDR3 coding sequence is TGTGCCAGCAGCGTGGGACTCCGGCGTACCGGGGAGCTGTTTTTT. As protein: CASSVGLRRTGELFF.

The V and J genes are TRBV7-8 and TRBJ2-2; no definite D call. Trimming took 5 bases from V and 6 from J, leaving 19 bases between them. The V gene's germline CDR1 is SGHVS and CDR2 FQNEAQ. The CDR3 is 16 amino acids. The CDR3 loop is CASSLRQSNAPGELFF. CDR3 nucleotide sequence: TGTGCCAGCAGCCTCCGACAATCCAACGCCCCCGGGGAGCTGTTTTTT.

The V call is TRBV4-1, the J call TRBJ2-4; D not resolved. With 2 bases removed from V and 1 base from J, the gap between germline ends came to 6 bases. Germline V CDR1 and CDR2: MGHRA, YSYEKL. This CDR3 spans 14 amino acids. The CDR3 here is CASSQPVAKNIQYF. The CDR3 DNA reads as TGCGCCAGCAGCCAACCGGTGGCCAAAAACATTCAGTACTTC.

The rearrangement joins TRBV18 to TRBJ1-1, with TRBD1 identical over 8 bases. Trimming cost V 2 bases and J 1 base; bases outside gene matches: 6. The CDR3 extends over 16 amino acids. The germline CDR1 and CDR2 sequences are KGHSH and LQKENI. The CDR3 loop reads CASSPTGGVRNTEAFF. In nucleotides, the CDR3 is TGTGCCAGCTCACCAACAGGGGGAGTGAGGAACACTGAAGCTTTCTTT. Full variable domain (outside the CDR3, taken from reference TRBV18 and TRBJ1-1): NAGVMQNPRHLVRRRGQEARLRCSPMKGHSHVYWYRQLPEEGLKFMVYLQKENIIDESGMPKERFSAEFPKEGPSILRIQQVVRGDSAAYFCASSPTGGVRNTEAFFGQGTRLTVV.

The chain is built from TRBV4-3 and TRBJ1-5; a weak D match, TRBD1 (6 bases). CDR1 and CDR2 (germline): LGHNA, YSLEER. V lost 0 bases to trimming and J lost 0 bases, with 9 bases between them. The CDR3 is made up of 16 amino acids. The CDR3 DNA follows: TGCGCCAGCAGCCAAGAAACAGGGTATAGCAATCAGCCCCAGCATTTT. It codes for CASSQETGYSNQPQHF.

The V call is TRBV28, the J call TRBJ1-1; TRBD1 might be the D (6 bases). Germline V gives CDR1 MDHEN, CDR2 SYDVKM. The CDR3 is made up of 13 amino acids. The V gene lost 2 bases and the J gene lost 8 bases, with 12 bases spanning the gap. CDR3 DNA: TGTGCCAGCAGTTTAAACGACAGGTTCGAAGCTTTCTTT. Translation: CASSLNDRFEAFF. The full variable domain, its missing parts supplied by reference TRBV28 and TRBJ1-1, is DVKVTQSSRYLVKRTGEKVFLECVQDMDHENMFWYRQDPGLGLRLIYFSYDVKMKEKGDIPEGYSVSREKKERFSLILESASTNQTSMYLCASSLNDRFEAFFGQGTRLTVV.

The CDR3 DNA reads as TGTGCCAGCGCCGGACAGACGGCCCAAGAGACCCAGTACTTC. Translated, it gives CASAGQTAQETQYF. The chain links TRBV2 to TRBJ2-5; a weak D match, TRBD1 (6 bases). The CDR3 runs 14 residues. V was pared by 8 bases and J by 1 base, with 14 bases between. The germline V gene encodes CDR1 SNHLY and CDR2 FYNNEI.

This clone has a single count. This chain joins TRBV19 and TRBJ2-7, with 7 bases lining up with TRBD1. With 5 bases clipped from V and 6 bases from J, the junction kept 7 bases outside the gene matches. The length of the CDR3 is 13 residues. Germline lookup yields CDR1 LNHDA and CDR2 SQIVND (reference sequence). The CDR3 DNA reads TGTGCCAGTAGTTTACAGGGGATTTCCGAGCAGTACTTC. This codes for CASSLQGISEQYF.

V and J are TRBV7-2 and TRBJ2-7; D gene ambiguous. The germline V and J ends were trimmed by 3 bases and 4 bases, with 4 bases remaining between them. The germline CDR1 and CDR2 sequences are SGHTA and FQGNSA. The CDR3 spans 11 residues. The chain's CDR3 is CASSFSYEQYF. DNA of the CDR3: TGTGCCAGCAGCTTTTCTTACGAGCAGTACTTC.

Concerning this clone: Distinct nucleotide sequences in the sample also encode this CDR3. This CDR3 is CAWSAGGETQYF. The CDR3 nucleotides are TGTGCCTGGAGTGCCGGAGGGGAGACCCAGTACTTC. The chain joins TRBV30 to TRBJ2-5; D is possibly TRBD2 (6 bases). The CDR3 is made up of 12 amino acids. Trimming removed 1 base from V and 5 bases from J, with 8 bases in between. Germline V gives CDR1 GTSNPN, CDR2 SVGIG (reference sequence).

The chain uses TRBV5-1 and TRBJ1-2; TRBD1 agrees at 7 bases. Germline V gene sequence: CDR1 SGHRS, CDR2 YFSETQ. V shed 4 bases, J shed 10 bases, and the junction held 10 bases outside the gene matches. The length of the CDR3 is 13 residues. The CDR3 loop is CASSRGQLDDYTF. DNA of the CDR3: TGCGCCAGCAGCAGGGGACAGCTTGATGACTACACCTTC.

This chain uses TRBV5-4 with TRBJ1-5; no clear D gene. The CDR3 runs to 15 residues. Trimming cost V 0 bases and J 4 bases, with 11 bases left between them. CDR1 is SGHNT, CDR2 YYREEE, per germline (reference sequence). The chain's CDR3 is CASSLGGGWNQPQHF. CDR3 coding DNA: TGTGCCAGCAGCTTGGGTGGAGGGTGGAATCAGCCCCAGCATTTT.